Presented here are 32 T cell receptor beta chains from one specimen sequenced in a study of blood T cell repertoires in COVID-19. Data came from immunoSEQ multiplex PCR; TCRdb stores just in-frame clones and leaves some out. The data show about 260,000 clones, with approximately 86% seen just once and around 1.8% held by the top ten. The material sequenced was peripheral blood. These receptors all come from a young man with active or convalescent COVID-19.

Only a few counts were recorded for this clone. The sample holds other DNA sequences that translate to the same CDR3. The rearrangement links TRBV6-1 to TRBJ1-2; 10 bases are shared with TRBD1. This CDR3 region has 13 residues. The V gene's germline CDR1 is MNHNS and CDR2 SASEGT. J gave up 8 bases and V 3 bases, and 3 bases lay outside the gene matches. CDR3 bases: TGTGCCAGCAGTGAGGGACAGGGGTTAGGCTACACCTTC. It encodes CASSEGQGLGYTF.

The chain is built from TRBV30 and TRBJ1-4; the match to TRBD1 covers 8 bases. This CDR3 is built from 12 residues. CDR1 and CDR2 from the germline V gene are GTSNPN and SVGIG (reference sequence). The junction had 2 bases not matched to a gene; V was cut back by 4 bases and J by 7 bases. The CDR3 reads CAWTGQGEKLFF. CDR3 DNA: TGTGCCTGGACCGGACAGGGTGAAAAACTGTTTTTT.

The chain links TRBV21-1 to TRBJ1-1. TRBV21-1 is a pseudogene segment. This CDR3 has 15 amino acids. The CDR3 protein is CASSKVPRASAEAFF. CDR3 sequence (DNA): TGTGCCAGCAGCAAAGTTCCGCGCGCCTCGGCTGAAGCTTTCTTT.

The chain uses TRBV11-2 and TRBJ2-7; D gene unclear. The CDR3 runs to 15 residues. The germline V gene encodes CDR1 SGHAT and CDR2 FQNNGV. Trimming cost V 5 bases and J 5 bases, with 19 bases left between them. The CDR3 here is CASSPARTVWNEQYF. In DNA, the CDR3 is TGTGCCAGCAGCCCGGCCCGAACAGTTTGGAACGAGCAGTACTTC.

The chain links TRBV3-1 (or the pseudogene TRBV3-2) to TRBJ1-2, with 7 positions matching TRBD1. The CDR3 spans 16 residues. V lost 1 base, J lost 0 bases, and 5 bases stayed unmatched. CDR1 and CDR2 (germline): LGHDT, YNNKEL (reference sequence). The CDR3: CASSQVTGQPNYGYTF. The DNA of the CDR3 is TGTGCCAGCAGCCAAGTTACGGGACAGCCTAACTATGGCTACACCTTC.

This chain links TRBV5-6 with TRBJ2-5, with 9 bases fitting TRBD1. This CDR3 region has 16 residues. With 6 bases clipped from V and 1 base from J, the junction kept 10 bases outside the gene matches. Per germline, CDR1 SGHDT and CDR2 YYEEEE. The CDR3 here is CASNVLRDRAQETQYF. CDR3 bases: TGTGCCAGCAACGTACTCCGGGACAGGGCCCAAGAGACCCAGTACTTC.

The rearrangement joins TRBV5-6 to TRBJ1-3; 7 nucleotides align to TRBD1. V lost 0 bases and J lost 4; bases outside the gene matches: 7. Per the germline V gene, CDR1 is SGHDT and CDR2 is YYEEEE. CDR3 size: 16 residues. The CDR3 sequence: CASSLEVGGKGNTIYF. The CDR3 DNA is TGTGCCAGCAGCTTGGAGGTAGGGGGCAAAGGAAACACCATATATTTT.

The chain is built from TRBV4-1 and TRBJ2-7, with D possibly matching TRBD1 (5 bases). The CDR3 is 15 amino acids. Germline V gene data show CDR1 as MGHRA and CDR2 as YSYEKL. Trimming shortened V by 2 bases and J by 1 base, and 12 bases separated the two germline ends. The CDR3 DNA reads as TGCGCCAGCAGCCAATATTCACAGGAGTCCTACGAGCAGTACTTC. The encoded protein is CASSQYSQESYEQYF.

The chain carries TRBV4-3 and TRBJ1-4, with no clear D. CDR3 size: 15 residues. V was shortened by 4 bases and J by 4 bases, with 13 bases between the two germline ends. Germline CDR1 is LGHNA and CDR2 is YSLEER. In DNA, the CDR3 is TGCGCCAGCAGCCCTGCGGGAGGAGGTAATGAAAAACTGTTTTTT. It encodes CASSPAGGGNEKLFF.

This chain joins TRBV6-5 and TRBJ2-2; perhaps TRBD1 as D (6 bases). Looked up from germline, CDR1 is MNHEY and CDR2 is SVGAGI. Trimming pared 6 bases from V and 2 bases from J, leaving 10 bases between. The CDR3 length is 14 residues. CDR3 nucleotide sequence: TGTGCCAGCAGAAGACAGGCCAACACCGGGGAGCTGTTTTTT. This sequence encodes CASRRQANTGELFF.

The CDR3 loop is CASSMWRETQYF. The CDR3 bases are TGTGCCAGCAGCATGTGGAGAGAGACCCAGTACTTC. This sequence joins TRBV5-6 and TRBJ2-5; D unresolved. V lost 4 bases and J 4 bases, leaving 8 bases between the germline ends. Looked up from germline, CDR1 is SGHDT and CDR2 is YYEEEE. The CDR3 is made up of 12 amino acids.

The rearrangement joins TRBV4-3 to TRBJ2-5; TRBD2 aligns across 9 bases. The length of the CDR3 is 16 residues. With 0 bases clipped from V and 5 bases from J, the junction kept 7 bases outside the gene matches. Germline CDR1 reads LGHNA; CDR2 reads YSLEER. CDR3 sequence reads: CASSQEWRRGGETQYF. The CDR3 region has the DNA TGCGCCAGCAGCCAAGAATGGCGGCGGGGGGGGGAGACCCAGTACTTC.

The chain has TRBV10-3 and TRBJ1-1; TRBD1 might be the D (6 bases). This CDR3 region has 15 residues. Trimming pared 2 bases from V and 4 bases from J, leaving 14 bases between. The germline V gene has CDR1 ENHRY and CDR2 SYGVKD. The CDR3 loop is CAISEGGGDGTEAFF. The CDR3 region has the DNA TGTGCCATCAGTGAGGGAGGGGGGGATGGCACTGAAGCTTTCTTT.

The chain joins TRBV18 to TRBJ1-1; D ambiguous. CDR3 length: 13 residues. Germline V gene lookup returns CDR1 KGHSH and CDR2 LQKENI. Trimming removed 4 bases at V and 1 base at J, with 7 bases between. The CDR3 reads CASSRQENTEAFF. The CDR3 DNA reads as TGTGCCAGCTCACGACAAGAGAACACTGAAGCTTTCTTT.

The gene calls are TRBV5-6 and TRBJ1-3, with D perhaps matching TRBD1 (5 bases). Germline V gives CDR1 SGHDT, CDR2 YYEEEE. Trimming took off 4 bases at V and 0 bases at J, with 14 bases between the two ends. This CDR3 is 16 amino acids long. The CDR3 nucleotides read TGTGCCAGCAGCCCGAAAGACAGAAGCTCTGGAAACACCATATATTTT. Its translation: CASSPKDRSSGNTIYF.

The chain has TRBV12-3 or TRBV12-4 and TRBJ1-2; D perhaps matches TRBD1 (5 bases). The CDR3 contains 13 residues. Trimming took off 1 base at V and 4 bases at J, with 7 bases between the two ends. The CDR3 nucleotides are TGTGCCAGCAGTTTAGAACAGGTCTATGGCTACACCTTC. Translating it yields CASSLEQVYGYTF.

In its sample, this clone was seen a few times. The rearrangement uses TRBV12-3 or TRBV12-4 and TRBJ2-3; 9 bases align to TRBD1. V was pared by 6 bases and J by 4 bases, with 2 bases of the junction left unmatched. The CDR3 loop spans 13 amino acids. The CDR3 loop reads CASSGTGSDTQYF. DNA for the CDR3: TGTGCCAGCAGCGGGACAGGGTCAGATACGCAGTATTTT.

This chain uses TRBV15 with TRBJ1-4; TRBD1 aligns across 11 bases. V gave up 5 bases and J gave up 6 bases; unmatched junction bases: 5. CDR1 and CDR2 (germline): LNHNV, YYDKDF (reference sequence). The CDR3 spans 15 residues. The chain's CDR3 is CATSSPGQGDEKLFF. The CDR3 DNA is TGTGCCACCAGCTCGCCGGGACAGGGGGATGAAAAACTGTTTTTT.

The chain joins TRBV9 to TRBJ2-2; no firm D call. CDR1 is SGDLS, CDR2 YYNGEE, per germline. The CDR3 is 14 amino acids. V dropped 3 bases and J dropped 3 bases, with 9 bases sitting between them. This chain's CDR3 is CASSGSQDTGELFF. DNA for the CDR3: TGTGCCAGCAGCGGAAGCCAGGACACCGGGGAGCTGTTTTTT.

This clone was picked up many times. Here the CDR3 reads CASSLASQRSSGNTIYF. The CDR3 coding sequence is TGTGCCAGCAGCTTAGCGTCTCAGCGTTCCTCTGGAAACACCATATATTTT. This chain uses TRBV7-9 with TRBJ1-3; D is undetermined. The CDR3 sequence is 17 residues long. Trimming took 0 bases from V and 0 from J, leaving 12 bases between them. Germline loops: CDR1 SEHNR, CDR2 FQNEAQ (reference sequence).

V is TRBV7-6 and J is TRBJ2-3, with TRBD2 matching over 11 bases. The V gene end was trimmed by 5 bases and the J gene end by 2 bases; junction bases not matched to a gene: 9. From germline, CDR1 is SGHVS and CDR2 FNYEAQ. CDR3 size: 17 residues. CDR3 loop: CASSTKLAGADTDTQYF. CDR3 bases: TGTGCCAGCAGCACCAAACTAGCGGGGGCCGACACAGATACGCAGTATTTT.

This chain uses TRBV6-4 with TRBJ2-2; D might be TRBD2 (7 bases). In germline, CDR1 is MRHNA, CDR2 SNTAGT. Trimming left V 0 bases short and J 2 bases short, with 16 bases between. The CDR3 has 18 amino acids. In DNA, the CDR3 is TGTGCCAGCAGTGACTCGGTCGGGGGGCCGATAAACACCGGGGAGCTGTTTTTT. It is translated as CASSDSVGGPINTGELFF.

The chain uses TRBV5-6 and TRBJ2-5; the D gene is possibly TRBD2 (5 bases). The germline V gene has CDR1 SGHDT and CDR2 YYEEEE. V was trimmed by 8 bases and J by 2 bases, leaving 13 bases between them. The CDR3 spans 13 residues. CDR3 amino acids: CASFPPGQETQYF. The CDR3 DNA reads as TGTGCCAGTTTTCCCCCGGGGCAAGAGACCCAGTACTTC.

This clone was observed a handful of times. In nucleotides, the CDR3 is TGTGCCAGCAGCTTAGGCACAGGACTAGCGGGGGGGCGCGCAGATACGCAGTATTTT. This gives the protein CASSLGTGLAGGRADTQYF. The chain employs TRBV11-3 and TRBJ2-3, with 15 bases fitting TRBD2. V trimming: 1 base; J trimming: 4 bases; junction bases outside the gene matches: 9. This CDR3 spans 19 amino acids. Germline V gene sequence: CDR1 SGHNT, CDR2 YENEEA.

The chain couples TRBV5-6 to TRBJ1-2, with unresolved D. Trimming stripped 2 bases from V and 7 bases from J, with 12 bases between. The CDR3 covers 13 residues. The germline CDR1 and CDR2 sequences are SGHDT and YYEEEE. CDR3 coding DNA: TGTGCCAGCAGCTTTGGTGGGTCGGGTGGCTACACCTTC. Translated: CASSFGGSGGYTF.

The chain has TRBV29-1 and TRBJ1-1; TRBD1 is a possible D gene (6 bases). This CDR3 region has 12 residues. The V gene lost 7 bases and the J gene lost 0 bases, with 9 bases spanning the gap. Germline assignment: CDR1 SQVTM and CDR2 ANQGSEA. The CDR3 nucleotides are TGCAGCGAGTACAGGGTGAACACTGAAGCTTTCTTT. Its protein is CSEYRVNTEAFF.

The chain employs TRBV12-3 or TRBV12-4 and TRBJ1-1; D is unclear. This CDR3 comprises 13 residues. The ends were cut back, 6 bases at V and 6 bases at J, with 14 bases in the middle. CDR3 region: CASSITDVAEAFF. CDR3 nucleotides: TGTGCCAGCAGCATAACAGATGTAGCTGAAGCTTTCTTT.

The V gene is TRBV6-6, the J gene TRBJ1-5, with D possibly being TRBD1 (5 bases). CDR3 length: 17 amino acids. In germline, CDR1 is MNHNY, CDR2 SVGAGI (reference sequence). The V end was cut by 5 bases, the J end by 4 bases, with 21 bases between. CDR3 amino acids: CASSPGRTEVRNQPQHF. The CDR3 DNA is TGTGCCAGCAGTCCAGGGAGGACGGAGGTTCGGAATCAGCCCCAGCATTTT.

This clone was seen only a few times. The chain links TRBV4-1 to TRBJ1-3; the D gene is possibly TRBD1 (5 bases). Trimming removed 1 base from V and 2 bases from J, with 18 bases in between. The CDR3 covers 18 residues. Per the germline V gene, CDR1 is MGHRA and CDR2 is YSYEKL. The CDR3 is CASSQGGGGTDPGNTIYF. The CDR3 nucleotides are TGCGCCAGCAGCCAAGGTGGGGGAGGGACGGACCCTGGAAACACCATATATTTT.

This chain uses TRBV5-4 with TRBJ2-7; 8 bases fit TRBD2. The V gene end was trimmed by 3 bases and the J gene end by 2 bases; junction bases not matched to a gene: 7. This CDR3 region has 15 residues. Looked up from germline, CDR1 is SGHNT and CDR2 is YYREEE (reference sequence). The CDR3, as DNA: TGTGCCAGCAGCTGGTTCGCGGGGGGTACCTACGAGCAGTACTTC. Translating gives CASSWFAGGTYEQYF. Together with reference TRBV5-4 and TRBJ2-7, the CDR3 gives the full variable domain: ETGVTQSPTHLIKTRGQQVTLRCSSQSGHNTVSWYQQALGQGPQFIFQYYREEENGRGNFPPRFSGLQFPNYSSELNVNALELDDSALYLCASSWFAGGTYEQYFGPGTRLTVT.

The genes are TRBV2 and TRBJ1-3, with unresolved D. Germline CDR1 reads SNHLY; CDR2 reads FYNNEI. The CDR3 consists of 17 residues. The germline V and J ends were trimmed by 8 bases and 0 bases, with 20 bases remaining between them. DNA of the CDR3: TGTGCCAGCGCGGGTAATTCATTGAGCATCTCTGGAAACACCATATATTTT. Translation gives CASAGNSLSISGNTIYF. Full variable domain (missing parts from reference TRBV2 and TRBJ1-3): EPEVTQTPSHQVTQMGQEVILRCVPISNHLYFYWYRQILGQKVEFLVSFYNNEISEKSEIFDDQFSVERPDGSNFTLKIRSTKLEDSAMYFCASAGNSLSISGNTIYFGEGSWLTVV.

This chain connects TRBV6-5 to TRBJ1-2; 8 nucleotides agree with TRBD1. Germline lookup yields CDR1 MNHEY and CDR2 SVGAGI. J lost 4 bases, V lost 4 bases, and 5 bases had no gene match. This CDR3 spans 14 amino acids. CDR3 in amino acids: CASSLDRAPYGYTF. Written as DNA, the CDR3 is TGTGCCAGCAGTTTGGACAGGGCGCCCTATGGCTACACCTTC.